The clone carrying this T cell receptor (beta chain) has more than one count but fewer than ten. No antigen is known for it. RNA transcripts yielded amplified TCR beta CDR3 regions. HTBI primers drove first-round RT-PCR of the TCR CDR3. TCRdb used MiXCR to reprocess the multiplex PCR reads, holding one entry per CDR3 protein. The sample holds about 610,000 distinct CDR3 sequences; 14% to 15% are singletons and the top ten take approximately 4.3%. CDR3 length: 12 amino acids. The germline CDR1 and CDR2 sequences are MNHNS and SASEGT. V gave up 7 bases and J gave up 7 bases, with 14 bases separating them. This specimen comes from a study of T cells in Graves' hyperthyroidism and ophthalmopathy. Study outcomes and limitations: Ophthalmopathy was distinguished from stable hyperthyroidism by 13 V-J signatures.

About 10 ml fresh peripheral blood yielded the PBMCs. The clonotype comes from a woman between 40 and 50 years old with Graves' ophthalmopathy. This chain links TRBV6-1 with TRBJ2-7; D unclear. Sample: blood. CDR3 loop: CASNSLAGEQYF. In nucleotides, the CDR3 is TGTGCCAGCAACTCCTTAGCTGGGGAGCAGTACTTC.